Listed below are T cell receptor beta chains from one sample, sequenced in a study of beta chain features in type 1 diabetes. The data were produced by immunoSEQ multiplex PCR, yet TCRdb's version contains in-frame clones alone and is incomplete. The profile shows almost 350,000 clones, roughly 8.8% of them singletons. Material: central memory CD4+ T cells from blood. The receptor source for this set is a man aged 25 to 45 with type 1 diabetes. CDR3s leave out the opening cysteine and the closing phenylalanine or tryptophan. The D gene is left open where the match is weak.

j_gene,v_gene,d_gene,CDR3aa
TRBJ1-5,TRBV9,.,ASSVHLGNSNQPQH
TRBJ2-1,TRBV7-2,TRBD2,ASSFGLAGNEQF
TRBJ1-5,TRBV6-1,TRBD1,ASSEQGQGLKRPQH
TRBJ2-3,TRBV5-4,.,ASSFTGSTDTQY
TRBJ2-4,TRBV6-1,.,ASSESGLIAKNIQY
TRBJ1-2,TRBV18,TRBD1,ASSPNGGQNYGYT
TRBJ2-3,TRBV15,.,ATSSALGISTDTQY
TRBJ1-4,TRBV27,TRBD1,ASSFNQGAQREKLF
TRBJ2-3,TRBV5-4,.,ASSIVAVGTQY
TRBJ2-3,TRBV2,TRBD1,ASSALGQWADTQY
TRBJ2-3,TRBV9,.,ASSVAGSPTDTQY
TRBJ1-1,TRBV10-3,.,ATWGVTVDEAF
TRBJ2-5,TRBV2,.,ASSEAQERGGETQY
TRBJ2-7,TRBV27,TRBD1,ASSRGDRGHEQY
TRBJ1-4,TRBV7-2,.,ASSLVWAQAELF
TRBJ1-6,TRBV9,.,ASSVADNSPLH
TRBJ2-3,TRBV30,.,AWSVPGSAVDTQY
TRBJ1-6,TRBV14,.,ASSQDWQGGTPLH
TRBJ2-5,TRBV4-3,TRBD2,ASSQDPGGPETQY
TRBJ1-1,TRBV29-1,.,SGKTGGTEAF
TRBJ2-7,TRBV6-6,.,ASSDTLGKQY
TRBJ2-2,TRBV7-6,.,ASSKTGPGELF
TRBJ1-2,TRBV4-1,.,ASSQVHGEYTNYGYT
TRBJ2-7,TRBV6-6,.,ASSAGTQAYEQY
TRBJ2-7,TRBV18,.,ASSPAFGRDYEQY
TRBJ1-5,TRBV6-6,.,ASSYWQDSNQPQH
TRBJ1-1,TRBV18,.,ASSPDRFEAF
TRBJ1-1,TRBV10-3,TRBD1,AISESTRGGEAF
TRBJ2-2,TRBV7-9,.,ASSYSQSNTGELF
TRBJ1-1,TRBV18,TRBD1,ASSTYRDSPEAF
TRBJ1-5,TRBV18,.,ASSPPLGQTNQPQH
TRBJ2-7,TRBV6-5,.,ASSSEGGWQY
TRBJ2-3,TRBV27,.,ASSLSRVTDTQY
TRBJ2-7,TRBV5-1,TRBD2,ASSRGLAETYEQY
TRBJ2-1,TRBV2,.,ASNTGRGDNEQF
TRBJ2-7,TRBV5-1,TRBD1,ASSLGGTGTSEQY
TRBJ2-2,TRBV4-1,.,ASSQDWKIPGELF
TRBJ1-2,TRBV18,.,ASSPQGADGYT
TRBJ1-6,TRBV28,TRBD1,ASIVQGGKSPLH
TRBJ1-1,TRBV6-5,.,ASRSTVEFAEAF
TRBJ2-4,TRBV2,TRBD1,ASSRDRGVNIQY
TRBJ2-5,TRBV7-2,.,ASSSALVGRQGETQY
TRBJ1-2,TRBV7-2,TRBD1,ASSLGPWTGDYGYT
TRBJ2-5,TRBV11-2,.,ASSRSQGFQETQY
TRBJ1-5,TRBV7-2,.,ASSPGVPPQH
TRBJ1-5,TRBV28,.,ASSPLNQPQH
TRBJ2-7,TRBV7-2,.,ASSLNPGFDEQY
TRBJ2-5,TRBV30,.,AWSFMLAQETQY
TRBJ2-3,TRBV30,.,AWRPPGATDTQY
TRBJ2-3,TRBV6-5,TRBD1,ASSSSGTGGSDTQY
TRBJ2-5,TRBV7-2,TRBD2,ASSFNSGEETQY
TRBJ1-5,TRBV28,TRBD1,ASSFDRGGDQPQH
TRBJ2-1,TRBV9,.,ASSVKDGANNEQF
TRBJ2-3,TRBV30,.,AWSPPTNTQY
TRBJ2-7,TRBV28,.,ASSLPSNEQY
TRBJ2-7,TRBV28,.,ASSRALYEQY
TRBJ1-4,TRBV4-1,TRBD1,ASSLGTGEWEKLF